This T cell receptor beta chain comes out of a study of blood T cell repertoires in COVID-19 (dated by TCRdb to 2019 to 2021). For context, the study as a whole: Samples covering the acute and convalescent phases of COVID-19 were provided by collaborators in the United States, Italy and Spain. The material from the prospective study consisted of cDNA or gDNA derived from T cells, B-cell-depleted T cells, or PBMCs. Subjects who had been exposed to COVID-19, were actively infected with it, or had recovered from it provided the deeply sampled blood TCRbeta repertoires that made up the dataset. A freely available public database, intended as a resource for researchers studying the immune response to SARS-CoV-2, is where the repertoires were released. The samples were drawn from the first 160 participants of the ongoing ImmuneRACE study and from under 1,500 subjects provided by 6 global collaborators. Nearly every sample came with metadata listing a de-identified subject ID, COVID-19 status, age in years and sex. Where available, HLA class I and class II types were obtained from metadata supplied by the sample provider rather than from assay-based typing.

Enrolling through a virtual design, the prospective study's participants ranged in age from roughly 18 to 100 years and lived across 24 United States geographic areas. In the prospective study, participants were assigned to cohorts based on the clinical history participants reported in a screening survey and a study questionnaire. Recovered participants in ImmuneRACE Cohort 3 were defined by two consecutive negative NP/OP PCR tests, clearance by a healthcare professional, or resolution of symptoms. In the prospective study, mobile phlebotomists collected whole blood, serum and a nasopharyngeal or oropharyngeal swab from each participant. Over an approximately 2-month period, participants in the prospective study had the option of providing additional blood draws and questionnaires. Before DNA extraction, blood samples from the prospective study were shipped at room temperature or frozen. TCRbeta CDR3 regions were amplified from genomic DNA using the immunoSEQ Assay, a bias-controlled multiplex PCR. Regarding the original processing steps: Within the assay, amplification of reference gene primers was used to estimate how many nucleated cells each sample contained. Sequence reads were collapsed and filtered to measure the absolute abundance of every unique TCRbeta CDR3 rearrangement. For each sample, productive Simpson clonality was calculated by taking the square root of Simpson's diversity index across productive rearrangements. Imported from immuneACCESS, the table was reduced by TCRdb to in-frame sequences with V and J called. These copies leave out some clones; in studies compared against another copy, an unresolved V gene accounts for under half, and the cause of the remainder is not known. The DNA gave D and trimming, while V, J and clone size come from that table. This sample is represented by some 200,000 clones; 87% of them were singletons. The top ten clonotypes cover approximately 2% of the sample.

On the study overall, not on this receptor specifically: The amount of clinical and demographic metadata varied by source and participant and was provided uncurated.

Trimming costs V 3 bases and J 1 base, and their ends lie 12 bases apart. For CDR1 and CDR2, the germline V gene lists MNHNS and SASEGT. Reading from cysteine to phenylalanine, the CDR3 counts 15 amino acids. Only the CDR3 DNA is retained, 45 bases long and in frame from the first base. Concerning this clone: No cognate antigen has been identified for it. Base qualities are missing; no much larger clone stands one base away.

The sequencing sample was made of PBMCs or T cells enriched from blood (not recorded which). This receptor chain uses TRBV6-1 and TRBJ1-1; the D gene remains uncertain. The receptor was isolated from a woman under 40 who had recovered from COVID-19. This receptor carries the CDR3 CASSDRGQKNTEAFF. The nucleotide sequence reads TGTGCCAGCAGTGATCGCGGCCAGAAGAACACTGAAGCTTTCTTT.